The clone carrying this T cell receptor delta chain showed up just a few times. Its antigen is unidentified. RNA was extracted from the cells and then reverse transcribed. Multiplex PCR used pooled V-gene forward primers and a constant-region reverse primer to amplify CDR3s. TCRdb ran CATT on the multiplex PCR reads. This table has fewer than 90,000 delta-chain clones, roughly a third appearing once. The entry originates in a study of Vδ1+ human thymocytes. General observations from the study: Thymic TRG and TRD repertoires appeared highly polyclonal, with Gaussian CDR3 length distributions. Unlike peripheral blood Vdelta1+ controls, thymic delta-chain sequences included approximately 20% Vdelta2 and few Vdelta3.

Germline trimming cut 1 base from V and 2 bases from J; bases unmatched to any gene: 10. The CDR3 spans 17 residues. Germline-derived CDR1 and CDR2 are TSWWSYY and QGS. The specimen was Vdelta1+ gamma-delta thymocytes from the thymus. Specified subset: FACS-sorted CD3+ TCRalphabeta- TCRVdelta1+ TCRVdelta2- thymocytes. This sequence joins TRDV1 and TRDJ1, with 7 bases lining up with TRDD3. The clonotype was recovered from a boy in the first two years of life who had congenital heart surgery. The CDR3 is CALGERPYWGYTDKLIF. CDR3 nucleotides: TGTGCTCTTGGGGAACGGCCCTACTGGGGATATACCGATAAACTCATCTTT.